This section outlines one T cell receptor (beta chain) sequence together with its context. The antigen remains unidentified. These data are taken from a study of neoadjuvant nivolumab and ipilimumab in lung cancer. In the study overall: The combination arm added day-1 ipilimumab 1 mg/kg to nivolumab 3 mg/kg on days 1, 15, 29.

Study-wide results and limits: Only a single major-pathologic-response sample was available for clonality analysis. Higher pretherapy blood TCR richness went with higher resected-tumor richness. Resected tumors had greater TCR richness and clonality than uninvolved lung.

Measured with immunoSEQ multiplex PCR; TCRdb has only the in-frame clones, and not every one. The data hold approximately 23,000 clones, with approximately 81% observed a single time. V was clipped by 6 bases and J by 4 bases; unmatched bases: 9. The germline CDR1 and CDR2 sequences are SGHNT and YENEEA. This CDR3 comprises 16 residues. This clonotype was sampled from an adult with non-small cell lung cancer. The source material was peripheral blood, sampled before neoadjuvant nivolumab, alone or with ipilimumab. The gene calls are TRBV11-3 and TRBJ2-7; TRBD2 aligns across 13 bases. The CDR3 sequence: CASSSSGLAGAYEQYF. CDR3 in DNA: TGTGCCAGCAGTTCATCAGGACTAGCGGGAGCGTACGAGCAGTACTTC. Full variable domain (remainder filled in from reference TRBV11-3 and TRBJ2-7): EAGVVQSPRYKIIEKKQPVAFWCNPISGHNTLYWYLQNLGQGPELLIRYENEEAVDDSQLPKDRFSAERLKGVDSTLKIQPAELGDSAVYLCASSSSGLAGAYEQYFGPGTRLTVT.